This TCR beta chain was observed in a study of blood T cell repertoires in COVID-19. Turning to the study itself: Whether acute or convalescent, the COVID-19 samples came from the United States, Italy and Spain. Nucleic acid was either cDNA or gDNA, and it came from T cells, B-cell-depleted T cells, or PBMCs.

In the original analysis: Amplified reference gene primers provided the basis for estimating nucleated cell counts. Data came from immunoSEQ multiplex PCR; TCRdb stores just in-frame clones and leaves some out. The V and J calls and clone size come from that table; D and trimming were worked out from the DNA. This table holds 200,000 or so clones, around 84% found once. Germline V CDR1 and CDR2: LNHDA, SQIVND (reference sequence). CDR3 length: 13 residues. Trimming removed 6 bases from V and 3 bases from J, with 11 bases in between. This TCR came from a man aged 50-59 years with acute or convalescent COVID-19. Sequenced: peripheral blood. The rearrangement uses TRBV19 and TRBJ1-1, with D maybe TRBD1 (6 bases). In nucleotides, the CDR3 is TGTGCCAGTAGGTGGACAGAGGACACTGAAGCTTTCTTT. This codes for CASRWTEDTEAFF. Full variable domain (outside the CDR3, taken from reference TRBV19 and TRBJ1-1): DGGITQSPKYLFRKEGQNVTLSCEQNLNHDAMYWYRQDPGQGLRLIYYSQIVNDFQKGDIAEGYSVSREKKESFPLTVTSAQKNPTAFYLCASRWTEDTEAFFGQGTRLTVV.